These 25 T cell receptor beta chains were sequenced from one sample in a study of T-cell reconstitution after alpha-beta-depleted transplantation in children. Researchers prepared the TCRbeta library using unique molecular identifiers, the study reports. TCRdb analysed the PCR reads with MiXCR anew, one entry per CDR3 protein. This table has approximately 630,000 distinct CDR3 sequences, roughly 13% appearing once. Sample: PBMCs, taken before TCRalphabeta/CD19-depleted stem cell transplant. The receptors originated from a girl between 2 and 10 years old with congenital amegakaryocytic thrombocytopenia, due to receive a stem cell transplant.

Ten or more counts support this clonotype. This sequence joins TRBV25-1 and TRBJ2-6; D gene ambiguous. The CDR3 contains 14 residues. The V gene's germline CDR1 is MGHDK and CDR2 SYGVNS. The ends were cut back, 8 bases at V and 0 bases at J, with 8 bases in the middle. The chain's CDR3 is CASHPGSGANVLTF. The CDR3 nucleotides are TGTGCCAGCCATCCGGGCTCTGGGGCCAACGTCCTGACTTTC.

The rearrangement joins TRBV20-1 to TRBJ2-1, with D possibly TRBD2 on 6 matching bases. Trimming took off 6 bases at V and 4 bases at J, with 25 bases between the two ends. The CDR3 runs 17 residues. Germline V CDR1 and CDR2: DFQATT, SNEGSKA (reference sequence). The CDR3 nucleotides read TGCAGTGCAACCGACCCGTGGGGGGACGGAGGGTACAATGAGCAGTTCTTC. Its translation: CSATDPWGDGGYNEQFF.

This clonotype showed up many times. The rearrangement joins TRBV12-3 or TRBV12-4 to TRBJ2-1; TRBD1 is a possible D gene (6 bases). This CDR3 has 13 residues. Deletions cut 6 bases from V and 6 bases from J, with 12 bases between. The CDR3 here is CASRSQTGNEQFF. The CDR3 DNA sequence: TGTGCCAGCAGATCCCAGACAGGCAATGAGCAGTTCTTC.

The chain is built from TRBV12-3 or TRBV12-4 and TRBJ2-1, with D tentatively TRBD2 (6 bases). This CDR3 comprises 17 residues. Deletions cut 2 bases from V and 6 bases from J, with 20 bases between. CDR3 nucleotide sequence: TGTGCCAGCAGTTTATTGTTCGGGCTAGCGAATTCCAATGAGCAGTTCTTC. This gives the protein CASSLLFGLANSNEQFF.

The chain joins TRBV29-1 to TRBJ2-1; TRBD2 might be the D (6 bases). Germline V gene lookup returns CDR1 SQVTM and CDR2 ANQGSEA. The CDR3 totals 12 residues. With 1 base removed from V and 6 bases from J, the gap between germline ends came to 7 bases. The CDR3 is CSVEGDSNEQFF. The CDR3 DNA reads TGCAGCGTTGAAGGGGACTCCAATGAGCAGTTCTTC.

As concerns this clonotype: No conserved phenylalanine or tryptophan is present at the end of the CDR3, so a read error is the likely explanation. The chain is built from TRBV10-3 and TRBJ1-1; D not resolved. Germline CDR1 and CDR2: ENHRY and SYGVKD. V was cut by 4 bases and J by 1 base, with 7 bases left in between. The CDR3 spans 13 residues. This chain's CDR3 is CAISVSGNTEAFL. The CDR3, as DNA: TGTGCCATCAGTGTAAGTGGGAACACTGAAGCTTTCTTA.

With regard to this clonotype: The junction differs from germline at one of its ends, possibly a read error. The gene calls are TRBV10-3 and TRBJ2-1, with 9 bases matching TRBD2. The germline V gene encodes CDR1 ENHRY and CDR2 SYGVKD. CDR3 length: 15 amino acids. CDR3 sequence (DNA): TGTGCCATCAGTGACTCCGGGACTAGCTACAGTGAGCAGTTCTTC. Translating gives CAISDSGTSYSEQFF.

This clonotype appeared a few times. The V call is TRBV12-3 or TRBV12-4, the J call TRBJ2-5; TRBD2 agrees at 9 bases. Germline trimming cut 5 bases from V and 4 bases from J; bases unmatched to any gene: 8. The CDR3 covers 15 residues. CDR3 residues: CASSRGISGRETQYF. CDR3 sequence (DNA): TGTGCCAGCAGTCGGGGTATTAGCGGGAGAGAGACCCAGTACTTC.

V gene TRBV27 combines with J gene TRBJ2-5; TRBD1 is a possible D gene (5 bases). The V gene's germline CDR1 is MNHEY and CDR2 SMNVEV (reference sequence). The V gene lost 4 bases and the J gene lost 5 bases, with 14 bases spanning the gap. The CDR3 loop spans 14 amino acids. The DNA for the CDR3 is TGTGCCAGCAGTTCCCGCCCAAAGGGGGAGACCCAGTACTTC. Translating it yields CASSSRPKGETQYF.

Ten or more counts support this clonotype. This chain joins TRBV5-5 and TRBJ2-3, with a weak D call TRBD1 (5 bases). There are 14 residues in the CDR3. The V and J ends lost 5 bases and 1 base respectively, with 11 bases between them. Germline assignment: CDR1 SGHKS and CDR2 YYEKEE (reference sequence). This CDR3 reads CASRPQQGTDTQYF. The CDR3, as DNA: TGTGCCAGCAGGCCTCAACAGGGCACAGATACGCAGTATTTT.

This clonotype was seen repeatedly, ten times or more. This sequence joins TRBV5-5 and TRBJ2-5; no firm D call. The length of the CDR3 is 13 residues. Trimming took off 1 base at V and 5 bases at J, with 9 bases between the two ends. The germline V gene has CDR1 SGHKS and CDR2 YYEKEE (reference sequence). CDR3 protein: CASSLFYRETQYF. The CDR3 DNA reads TGTGCCAGCAGCTTGTTTTACCGCGAGACCCAGTACTTC.

This clonotype was counted many times. The chain carries TRBV5-1 and TRBJ2-7; D assignment may be TRBD1 or TRBD2 (7 bases each). The CDR3 loop spans 15 amino acids. From germline, CDR1 is SGHRS and CDR2 YFSETQ. V was trimmed by 6 bases and J by 5 bases, leaving 21 bases between them. The CDR3 sequence: CASTPGGGAVDEQYF. The DNA of the CDR3 is TGCGCCAGCACCCCAGGGGGGGGCGCGGTCGACGAGCAGTACTTC.

This clonotype occurred a few times. This chain links TRBV15 with TRBJ1-5; TRBD1 matches 7 bases. The CDR3 has 18 amino acids. J gave up 5 bases and V 1 base, and 14 bases lay outside the gene matches. In germline, CDR1 is LNHNV, CDR2 YYDKDF (reference sequence). The CDR3 sequence is CATSRASLTRQGDQPQHF. The CDR3 DNA follows: TGTGCCACCAGCAGAGCCTCACTCACCCGACAGGGAGATCAGCCCCAGCATTTT.

This clonotype was recorded many times. The V call is TRBV2, the J call TRBJ2-1, with 8 bases matching TRBD2. Germline V gene data show CDR1 as SNHLY and CDR2 as FYNNEI. There are 14 residues in the CDR3. The J segment lost 8 bases and the V segment lost 5 bases, leaving 8 bases of the junction unmatched. CDR3 coding DNA: TGTGCCAGCAGTTCCGGGACTAGTCTCGATGAGCAGTTCTTC. Its protein is CASSSGTSLDEQFF.

The sample holds many counts of this clonotype. This chain connects TRBV20-1 to TRBJ1-5; 7 bases are shared with TRBD1. Germline assignment: CDR1 DFQATT and CDR2 SNEGSKA (reference sequence). This CDR3 spans 14 amino acids. V lost 1 base, J lost 6 bases, and 6 bases stayed unmatched. As DNA, the CDR3 is TGCAGTGCTAGAGGACAGGGCAATGCTCAGCCCCAGCATTTT. It codes for CSARGQGNAQPQHF.

This clonotype was observed many times. The gene calls are TRBV5-1 and TRBJ2-7; 8 nucleotides line up with TRBD2. In germline, CDR1 is SGHRS, CDR2 YFSETQ. This CDR3 comprises 12 residues. Trimming removed 1 base from V and 7 bases from J; junction bases left unmatched: 1. The CDR3, as DNA: TGCGCCAGCAGCTTGTCGGGGGGGGAGCAGTACTTC. Translation gives CASSLSGGEQYF.

This clonotype has at least ten counts. The chain recombines TRBV5-1 with TRBJ2-7; D is perhaps TRBD1 or TRBD2 (5 bases each). This CDR3 has 13 residues. V shed 4 bases and J shed 4 bases, with 12 bases lying between them. Per germline, CDR1 SGHRS and CDR2 YFSETQ. CDR3 loop: CASSQGVGYEQYF. CDR3 DNA: TGCGCCAGCAGCCAGGGAGTGGGGTACGAGCAGTACTTC. The variable domain in full, completed from reference TRBV5-1 and TRBJ2-7, reads KAGVTQTPRYLIKTRGQQVTLSCSPISGHRSVSWYQQTPGQGLQFLFEYFSETQRNKGNFPGRFSGRQFSNSRSEMNVSTLELGDSALYLCASSQGVGYEQYFGPGTRLTVT.

The chain carries TRBV12-3 or TRBV12-4 and TRBJ2-3; D gene unclear. Trimming removed 6 bases from V and 2 bases from J, with 15 bases in between. This CDR3 is 15 amino acids long. The CDR3 protein is CASRPGPEVTDTQYF. DNA for the CDR3: TGTGCCAGCAGGCCCGGCCCTGAGGTCACAGATACGCAGTATTTT.

Ten or more counts support this clonotype. The V call is TRBV5-1, the J call TRBJ2-1; 11 nucleotides line up with TRBD2. CDR1 SGHRS and CDR2 YFSETQ come from the germline V gene. J gave up 7 bases and V 9 bases, and 9 bases lay outside the gene matches. This CDR3 has 14 amino acids. The CDR3, as DNA: TGCGCCACCAAACTAGCGGGAGTCTTGAATGAGCAGTTCTTC. It translates to CATKLAGVLNEQFF. The full variable domain, in which reference TRBV5-1 and TRBJ2-1 provide the parts outside the CDR3, is KAGVTQTPRYLIKTRGQQVTLSCSPISGHRSVSWYQQTPGQGLQFLFEYFSETQRNKGNFPGRFSGRQFSNSRSEMNVSTLELGDSALYLCATKLAGVLNEQFFGPGTRLTVL.

This clonotype was counted between two and nine times. The chain has TRBV12-3 or TRBV12-4 and TRBJ2-5, with D perhaps TRBD2 (5 bases). With 7 bases removed from V and 5 bases from J, the gap between germline ends came to 11 bases. CDR3 length equals 12 residues. CDR3 DNA sequence: TGTGCCAGCAACGACGGAGGCGAGACCCAGTACTTC. Its translation is CASNDGGETQYF.

This clonotype was seen repeatedly, ten times or more. The J gene is TRBJ2-1, the V gene TRBV10-2, with D maybe TRBD2 (5 bases). CDR3 length: 13 residues. In germline, CDR1 is WSHSY, CDR2 SAAADI. Trimming took 4 bases from V and 5 from J, leaving 9 bases between them. DNA of the CDR3: TGCGCCAGCAGTGCATTGACTAACAATGAGCAGTTCTTC. Translating gives CASSALTNNEQFF.

This clonotype was counted ten times or more. The chain is built from TRBV20-1 and TRBJ2-5, with 7 bases that match TRBD2. Unmatched junction bases numbered 9, after V lost 3 bases and J lost 5 bases. Germline V gene lookup returns CDR1 DFQATT and CDR2 SNEGSKA (reference sequence). The CDR3 consists of 14 residues. The CDR3 DNA reads TGCAGTGCTAGCCTCAGGGAGGGCTCGGAGACCCAGTACTTC. Its translation is CSASLREGSETQYF.

This clonotype appeared many times. The chain employs TRBV27 and TRBJ2-1; 12 positions match TRBD2. Germline CDR1 is MNHEY and CDR2 is SMNVEV (reference sequence). The CDR3 is made up of 17 amino acids. Trimming removed 5 bases from V and 7 bases from J; junction bases left unmatched: 12. CDR3 protein: CASSPLWTSGIMNEQFF. The CDR3, as DNA: TGTGCCAGCAGTCCCCTCTGGACTAGCGGGATAATGAATGAGCAGTTCTTC.

This clonotype has at least ten counts. This chain connects TRBV5-1 to TRBJ2-1; no clear D. Germline CDR1 and CDR2: SGHRS and YFSETQ. The CDR3 spans 14 residues. The ends were cut back, 5 bases at V and 2 bases at J, with 11 bases in the middle. Here the CDR3 reads CASSLGVTYNEQFF. CDR3 DNA: TGCGCCAGCAGTCTGGGCGTAACCTACAATGAGCAGTTCTTC.

At least ten counts were recorded for this clonotype. J is TRBJ2-2 and V is TRBV5-1; either TRBD1 or TRBD2 may supply D (5 bases each). The germline gives CDR1 SGHRS, CDR2 YFSETQ. V dropped 7 bases and J dropped 0 bases, with 13 bases sitting between them. The CDR3 is 15 residues long. DNA for the CDR3: TGCGCCAGCCTCCGGGACGGGTCGAACACCGGGGAGCTGTTTTTT. This encodes CASLRDGSNTGELFF.